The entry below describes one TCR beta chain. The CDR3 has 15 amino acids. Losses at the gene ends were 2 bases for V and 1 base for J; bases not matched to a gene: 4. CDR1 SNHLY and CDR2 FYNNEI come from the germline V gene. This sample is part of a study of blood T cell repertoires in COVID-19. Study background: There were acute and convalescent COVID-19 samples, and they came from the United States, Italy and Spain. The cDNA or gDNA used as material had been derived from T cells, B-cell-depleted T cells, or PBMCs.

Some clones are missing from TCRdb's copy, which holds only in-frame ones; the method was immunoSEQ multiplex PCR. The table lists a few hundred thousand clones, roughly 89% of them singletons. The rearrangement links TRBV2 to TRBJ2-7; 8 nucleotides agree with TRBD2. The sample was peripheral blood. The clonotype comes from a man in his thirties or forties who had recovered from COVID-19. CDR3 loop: CASSETSGGSYEQYF. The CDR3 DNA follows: TGTGCCAGCAGTGAAACGAGCGGGGGATCCTACGAGCAGTACTTC.